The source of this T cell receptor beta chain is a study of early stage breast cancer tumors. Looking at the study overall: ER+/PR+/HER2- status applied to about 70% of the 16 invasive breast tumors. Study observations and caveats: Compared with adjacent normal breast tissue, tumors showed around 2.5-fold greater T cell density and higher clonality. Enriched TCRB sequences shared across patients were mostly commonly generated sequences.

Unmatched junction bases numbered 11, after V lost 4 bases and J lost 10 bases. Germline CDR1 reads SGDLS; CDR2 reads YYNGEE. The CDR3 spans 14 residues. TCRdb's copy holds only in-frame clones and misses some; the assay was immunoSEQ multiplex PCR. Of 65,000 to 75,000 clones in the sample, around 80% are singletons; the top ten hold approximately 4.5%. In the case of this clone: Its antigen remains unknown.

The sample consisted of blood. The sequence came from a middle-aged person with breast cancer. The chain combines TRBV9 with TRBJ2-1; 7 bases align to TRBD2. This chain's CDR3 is CASSPRAGAEEQFF. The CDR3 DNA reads TGTGCCAGCAGCCCCCGGGCGGGAGCCGAGGAGCAGTTCTTC.